A selection of T cell receptor beta chains follows, all from one sample in a study of blood T cells in healthy people across ages. TCRdb fed the 5' RACE reads into MiXCR, producing one record per CDR3 protein. The sample lists approximately 1.5 million distinct CDR3 sequences; 30% to 40% were seen once. Sequenced: blood. These receptors were collected from a woman younger than 45 in good health. CDR3s include the opening cysteine and the closing phenylalanine or tryptophan. Fields, in order: V gene, clone size, J gene, D gene, CDR3 length, CDR3 DNA, CDR3 protein. A D gene is named only where the DNA matches it firmly. Some rows have no size entry. The others give once, few or many, or a class for an expanded clone.

V: TRBV4-1
size: -
J: TRBJ2-7
D: TRBD2
length: 14
DNA: TGCGCCAGCAGCCAAGTGGCGGGAGGACGCGAGCAGTACTTC
CDR3: CASSQVAGGREQYF

V: TRBV2
size: -
J: TRBJ1-6
D: -
length: 14
DNA: TGTGCCAGCAGTCCGGACGGACCTAATTCACCCCTCCACTTT
CDR3: CASSPDGPNSPLHF

V: TRBV12-3/TRBV12-4
size: many
J: TRBJ2-5
D: -
length: 13
DNA: TGTGCCAGCAGCCGTGGACAGCAAGAGACCCAGTACTTC
CDR3: CASSRGQQETQYF

V: TRBV2
size: few
J: TRBJ2-3
D: -
length: 12
DNA: TGTGCCAGCGGGACTTACGCAGATACGCAGTATTTT
CDR3: CASGTYADTQYF

V: TRBV3-1
size: few
J: TRBJ2-7
D: -
length: 15
DNA: TGTGCCAGCAGCCAAAGACAGTCGAGCTCCTACGAGCAGTACTTC
CDR3: CASSQRQSSSYEQYF

V: TRBV5-6
size: -
J: TRBJ2-7
D: TRBD1
length: 16
DNA: TGTGCCAGCAGCGCCTCCTGGACAGGGGGCGGGAACGAGCAGTACTTC
CDR3: CASSASWTGGGNEQYF

V: TRBV5-1
size: -
J: TRBJ2-7
D: TRBD2
length: 12
DNA: TGCGCCAGCCGAGCGGGATCGGAAGAGCAGTACTTC
CDR3: CASRAGSEEQYF

V: TRBV7-9
size: few
J: TRBJ2-1
D: TRBD2
length: 15
DNA: TGTGCCAGCAGCTTAAGAGACGGGAGGGTTGAAGAGCAGTTCTTC
CDR3: CASSLRDGRVEEQFF

V: TRBV20-1
size: many
J: TRBJ2-5
D: TRBD2
length: 16
DNA: TGCAGTGCTAGAGATGCCAGCGGGGGAATACAAGAGACCCAGTACTTC
CDR3: CSARDASGGIQETQYF

V: TRBV7-9
size: many
J: TRBJ1-2
D: -
length: 13
DNA: TGTGCCAGCAGCTTCAGCAGTAACTATGGCTACACCTTC
CDR3: CASSFSSNYGYTF

V: TRBV29-1
size: few
J: TRBJ1-2
D: -
length: 11
DNA: TGCAGCGTCCCAGGTGGATATGGCTACACCTTC
CDR3: CSVPGGYGYTF

V: TRBV4-1
size: -
J: TRBJ2-5
D: -
length: 15
DNA: TGCGCCAGCAGCCAAGTGAGGCGGCTCGTAAATGAGCAGTACTTC
CDR3: CASSQVRRLVNEQYF

V: TRBV28
size: -
J: TRBJ1-2
D: -
length: 16
DNA: TGTGCCAGCAGTCCCCCCCCGGGCCGCCTGGGCTACGGCTACACCTTC
CDR3: CASSPPPGRLGYGYTF

V: TRBV6-1
size: few
J: TRBJ2-5
D: -
length: 14
DNA: TGTGCCAGCAGTACCACAGGGAGGGTAGAGACCCAGTACTTC
CDR3: CASSTTGRVETQYF

V: TRBV7-2
size: -
J: TRBJ2-5
D: -
length: 17
DNA: TGTGCCAGCAGCCCCCCCGGGCCACTGGGCATACTAGAGACCCAGTACTTC
CDR3: CASSPPGPLGILETQYF

V: TRBV20-1
size: -
J: TRBJ1-4
D: TRBD1
length: 18
DNA: TGCAGTGCTACGCCACGACAGGGGGTAAAGTCAACTAATGAAAAACTGTTTTTT
CDR3: CSATPRQGVKSTNEKLFF

V: TRBV4-1
size: few
J: TRBJ2-1
D: -
length: 16
DNA: TGCGCCAGCAGCCAACTTCAGGGAGTCTCTTACAATGAGCAGTTCTTC
CDR3: CASSQLQGVSYNEQFF

V: TRBV9
size: few
J: TRBJ2-1
D: TRBD2
length: 15
DNA: TGTGCCAGCAGCCTCCAGCTAGCGGGTTACAATGGGCAGTTCTTC
CDR3: CASSLQLAGYNGQFF

V: TRBV6-6
size: -
J: TRBJ2-3
D: TRBD1
length: 17
DNA: TGTGCCAGCAGTTACTCTCGGGCAGGGGGTAGCACAGATACGCAGTATTTT
CDR3: CASSYSRAGGSTDTQYF

V: TRBV2
size: -
J: TRBJ2-4
D: TRBD1
length: 13
DNA: TGTGCCAGCAGTACAGGGGAGAGGGACATTCAGTACTTC
CDR3: CASSTGERDIQYF

V: TRBV5-1
size: -
J: TRBJ2-7
D: TRBD2
length: 14
DNA: TGCGCCAGCAGCGCCGCGGGAGGGTCTTGGGAGCAGTACTTC
CDR3: CASSAAGGSWEQYF

V: TRBV5-1
size: -
J: TRBJ1-3
D: -
length: 14
DNA: TGCGCCAGCAGTGTGGGGGAGACTGGAAACACCAGATATTTT
CDR3: CASSVGETGNTRYF